The clone carrying this TCR beta chain has only one observation. The data were taken from a study of blood T cell dynamics during melanoma immunotherapy. The CDR3 is 15 residues long. Per germline, CDR1 MNHEY and CDR2 SMNVEV (reference sequence). The junction had 5 bases not matched to a gene; V was cut back by 2 bases and J by 1 base. The sample's time point: week 3, after first cycle of checkpoint inhibitor. Profiling relied on immunoSEQ multiplex PCR, and the TCRdb table lists in-frame clones only, not all of them. The table lists more than 4,000 clones, around nine tenths of them singletons. Sequencing used blood, obtained from a patient treated with checkpoint blockade. This TCR derives from a human donor with melanoma. The V call is TRBV27, the J call TRBJ2-7; 7 bases line up with TRBD2. This chain's CDR3 is CASSLLSGESYEQYF. In DNA form, the CDR3 reads TGTGCCAGCAGTTTACTAAGCGGGGAGTCCTACGAGCAGTACTTC.